This T cell receptor beta chain was found in a study of blood T cell repertoires in COVID-19. Study context: PBMCs, B-cell-depleted T cells, or T cells were the source of the cDNA or gDNA that made up the material.

The authors' processing: Amplifying reference gene primers gave estimates of nucleated cell counts. Clones were read by immunoSEQ multiplex PCR, and TCRdb kept only the in-frame ones, dropping some. The DNA gave D and trimming, while V, J and clone size come from that table. The profile shows about 110,000 clones, around three quarters of them singletons. Between the trimmed V and J ends, which lost 3 bases and 15 bases, there was a span of 18 bases. CDR1 SEHNR and CDR2 FQNEAQ come from the germline V gene (reference sequence). The CDR3 sequence is 13 residues long. This sequence was found in a human donor in a cohort sampled during active or convalescent COVID-19. The sample consisted of peripheral blood. The chain is built from TRBV7-9 and TRBJ2-1; no clear D. CDR3 coding DNA: TGTGCCAGCAGCTTTAGTTACGAGGTCCCCCGGTTCTTC. Encoded protein: CASSFSYEVPRFF. Looking up the rest from reference TRBV7-9 and TRBJ2-1 gives the full variable domain: DTGVSQNPRHKITKRGQNVTFRCDPISEHNRLYWYRQTLGQGPEFLTYFQNEAQLEKSRLLSDRFSAERPKGSFSTLEIQRTEQGDSAMYLCASSFSYEVPRFFGPGTRLTVL.